Below, 14 T cell receptor beta chains from the same sample are listed, as sequenced in a study of T cell responses to AZD1222 COVID-19 vaccine. Repertoires were generated with immunoSEQ multiplex PCR, while TCRdb's copy carries only in-frame clones and drops some. The data contain more than 50,000 clones, 75% to 85% of them seen just once; the ten biggest clones take up roughly 20%. The source was peripheral blood, collected on day 0 of AZD1222 vaccination. The source of these receptors is an adult in good health.

V gene TRBV5-1 combines with J gene TRBJ1-2; no clear D gene. Germline loops: CDR1 SGHRS, CDR2 YFSETQ. Trimming stripped 3 bases from V and 4 bases from J, with 16 bases between. The CDR3 covers 15 residues. For the CDR3, the DNA is TGCGCCAGCAGCTCCCAGGCCGGGCTTCCCTATGGCTACACCTTC. Amino acid sequence: CASSSQAGLPYGYTF.

This clone was counted between two and nine times. The rearrangement links TRBV25-1 to TRBJ1-1; perhaps TRBD1 as D (6 bases). Between the trimmed V and J ends, which lost 2 bases and 4 bases, there was a span of 11 bases. The CDR3 is 14 amino acids. CDR1 and CDR2 (germline): MGHDK, SYGVNS. The CDR3: CASSENRDGTEAFF. CDR3 bases: TGTGCCAGCAGTGAAAACAGGGATGGCACTGAAGCTTTCTTT.

The chain couples TRBV24-1 to TRBJ2-5, with 8 positions matching TRBD1. Germline V gene sequence: CDR1 KGHDR, CDR2 SFDVKD. After removal of 7 bases from V and 0 bases from J, the junction contained 6 bases not matched to a gene. This CDR3 is 15 amino acids long. In DNA form, the CDR3 reads TGTGCCACCAGGGGGACAGGACCGTACCAAGAGACCCAGTACTTC. Its translation is CATRGTGPYQETQYF.

The chain has TRBV2 and TRBJ1-2; D uncertain. The germline gives CDR1 SNHLY, CDR2 FYNNEI. The CDR3 is made up of 14 amino acids. The ends were cut back, 6 bases at V and 4 bases at J, with 15 bases in the middle. CDR3 sequence reads: CASSEINASYGYTF. As DNA, the CDR3 is TGTGCCAGCAGCGAAATTAATGCCAGCTATGGCTACACCTTC.

The rearrangement uses TRBV7-2 and TRBJ1-5; TRBD1 matches 7 bases. CDR1 and CDR2 (germline): SGHTA, FQGNSA. The length of the CDR3 is 15 residues. With V trimmed by 3 bases and J by 2 bases, 4 bases remained unmatched. The CDR3 sequence is CASSLTGTGNQPQHF. DNA of the CDR3: TGTGCCAGCAGCTTGACCGGGACAGGCAATCAGCCCCAGCATTTT.

The J gene is TRBJ1-3, the V gene TRBV12-5; D is possibly TRBD1 (6 bases). The CDR3 has 15 residues. Trimming left V 5 bases short and J 4 bases short, with 15 bases between. Germline V gene sequence: CDR1 LGHNT, CDR2 FRNRAP. The CDR3 nucleotides read TGTGCTAGTGGTGGGGGCCAGTCTCTCGGAAACACCATATATTTT. Translation: CASGGGQSLGNTIYF.

This chain connects TRBV19 to TRBJ2-5; 7 bases fit TRBD2. The length of the CDR3 is 16 residues. Germline lookup yields CDR1 LNHDA and CDR2 SQIVND (reference sequence). With V trimmed by 4 bases and J by 1 base, 9 bases remained unmatched. DNA for the CDR3: TGTGCCAGTAGTAATCGACCTCGACTAGCCCAAGAGACCCAGTACTTC. Its translation is CASSNRPRLAQETQYF. The whole variable domain, remainder taken from reference TRBV19 and TRBJ2-5, is DGGITQSPKYLFRKEGQNVTLSCEQNLNHDAMYWYRQDPGQGLRLIYYSQIVNDFQKGDIAEGYSVSREKKESFPLTVTSAQKNPTAFYLCASSNRPRLAQETQYFGPGTRLLVL.

The V gene is TRBV23-1, the J gene TRBJ2-1; 8 bases fit TRBD2. TRBV23-1 is given ORF status, its function remaining uncertain. The V and J ends lost 1 base and 3 bases, in that order; junction bases with no gene match: 8. CDR3 length equals 17 residues. CDR3 residues: CASSQWESGRSYNEQFF. The CDR3 DNA sequence: TGCGCCAGCAGTCAATGGGAGAGCGGGAGAAGCTACAATGAGCAGTTCTTC.

The V gene is TRBV6-6, the J gene TRBJ2-6; 7 positions agree with TRBD1. This CDR3 has 19 amino acids. V lost 5 bases and J lost 4; bases outside the gene matches: 17. The V gene's germline CDR1 is MNHNY and CDR2 SVGAGI (reference sequence). CDR3 sequence reads: CASSQPIWGQRTGANVLTF. Written as DNA, the CDR3 is TGTGCCAGCAGTCAACCAATATGGGGACAGAGGACCGGGGCCAACGTCCTGACTTTC.

The genes are TRBV29-1 and TRBJ2-3; 7 positions agree with TRBD1. This CDR3 is 14 amino acids long. CDR1 is SQVTM and CDR2 is ANQGSEA in the germline V gene. V lost 5 bases to trimming and J lost 2 bases; unmatched junction nucleotides: 7. CDR3 residues: CSVNTGAVTDTQYF. The CDR3 nucleotides read TGCAGCGTTAATACAGGGGCGGTCACAGATACGCAGTATTTT.

J is TRBJ1-2 and V is TRBV3-1 (or the pseudogene TRBV3-2); D remains unclear. Trimming took off 1 base at V and 6 bases at J, with 12 bases between the two ends. Germline V lookup: CDR1 LGHDT, CDR2 YNNKEL (reference sequence). This CDR3 comprises 14 residues. The CDR3 sequence: CASSQGAESDGYTF. The CDR3 DNA is TGTGCCAGCAGCCAAGGCGCCGAAAGTGATGGCTACACCTTC.

The rearrangement uses TRBV4-2 and TRBJ2-5; 12 bases match TRBD1. V was pared by 4 bases and J by 5 bases, with 5 bases of the junction left unmatched. Germline V gene data show CDR1 as LGHNA and CDR2 as YNFKEQ. This CDR3 has 15 residues. The CDR3: CASSRGTGGWETQYF. CDR3 sequence (DNA): TGTGCCAGCAGCCGAGGGACAGGGGGCTGGGAGACCCAGTACTTC.

V usage is TRBV7-3 and J usage is TRBJ2-3; 10 positions match TRBD1. Germline V CDR1 and CDR2: SGHTA, FQGTGA. V lost 5 bases, J lost 4 bases, and 6 bases stayed unmatched. This CDR3 has 15 amino acids. The CDR3 DNA reads as TGTGCCAGCAGCCTCTCGGGACAGGGGTCAGATACGCAGTATTTT. Amino acids: CASSLSGQGSDTQYF. Full variable domain (rest looked up from reference TRBV7-3 and TRBJ2-3): GAGVSQTPSNKVTEKGKYVELRCDPISGHTALYWYRQSLGQGPEFLIYFQGTGAADDSGLPNDRFFAVRPEGSVSTLKIQRTERGDSAVYLCASSLSGQGSDTQYFGPGTRLTVL.

The genes are TRBV7-8 and TRBJ2-5; 8 bases align to TRBD1. V dropped 1 base and J dropped 5; count of bases not matched to a gene: 15. The CDR3 is 18 residues long. The germline CDR1 and CDR2 sequences are SGHVS and FQNEAQ. CDR3 amino acids: CASSLGRRAGGDRETQYF. CDR3 in DNA: TGTGCCAGCAGCTTAGGAAGGCGGGCAGGGGGCGATCGCGAGACCCAGTACTTC.